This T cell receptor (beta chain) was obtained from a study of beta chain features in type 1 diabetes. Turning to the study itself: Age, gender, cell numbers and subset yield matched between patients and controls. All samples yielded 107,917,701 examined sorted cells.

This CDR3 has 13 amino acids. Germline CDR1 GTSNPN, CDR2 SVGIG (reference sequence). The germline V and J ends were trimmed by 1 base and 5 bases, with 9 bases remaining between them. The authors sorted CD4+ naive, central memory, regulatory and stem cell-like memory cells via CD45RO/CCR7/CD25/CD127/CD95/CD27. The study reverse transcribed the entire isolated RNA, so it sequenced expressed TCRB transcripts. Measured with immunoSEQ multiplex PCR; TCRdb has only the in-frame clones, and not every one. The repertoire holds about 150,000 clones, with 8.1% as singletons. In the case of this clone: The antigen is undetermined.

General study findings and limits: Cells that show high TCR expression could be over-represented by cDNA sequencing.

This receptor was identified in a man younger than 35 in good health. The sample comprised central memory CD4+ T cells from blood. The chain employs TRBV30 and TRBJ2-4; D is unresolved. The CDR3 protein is CAWSANIENIQYF. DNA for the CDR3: TGTGCCTGGAGTGCAAATATAGAAAACATTCAGTACTTC.